This TCR beta chain was sequenced for a study of cytomegalovirus exposure and HLA in healthy donors. This CDR3 has 14 amino acids. V lost 1 base to trimming and J lost 8 bases, with 14 bases between them. Germline values: CDR1 LNHNV, CDR2 YYDKDF (reference sequence). Findings of the study overall: Roughly uniform sequencing depth across donors was assumed, possibly incorrectly.

13 Jbeta primers and 60 Vbeta primers were used for the PCR. Sequenced by immunoSEQ multiplex PCR; TCRdb stores in-frame clones only, minus some. Counted here are over 100,000 clones, about 78% occurring once; the ten biggest clones make up roughly 12%. There are a few counts of this clone. What it recognizes is unknown. V gene TRBV15 combines with J gene TRBJ1-1; D might be TRBD1 (5 bases). The sample was PBMCs. The source of this sequence is a woman aged 40 to 50 in good health and CMV-seropositive. The CDR3 spells CATSRGQQGSEAFF. CDR3 bases: TGTGCCACCAGCAGAGGCCAGCAGGGCAGCGAAGCTTTCTTT.